This record looks at one T cell receptor (beta chain) sequence and its context. What it binds is unknown. Unique molecular identifiers were carried by the TCR beta cDNA libraries. Out of about 0.95 to 10 million T cells, about 460,000 cDNA molecules were generated. TCRdb reanalysed the PCR reads using MiXCR and keeps one entry per CDR3 protein. The table includes about 770,000 distinct CDR3 sequences, 40% to 55% detected once. This record comes from a study of post-analysis software for immune sequencing data. Looking at the study overall: Several disease courses (relapsing-remitting, secondary progressive and progressive-relapsing) of multiple sclerosis were included.

Study-level results: By F measure, strong co-clustering occurred among samples prepared in the same batch. Controls significantly exceeded multiple sclerosis patients in normalized Chao1 diversity.

The source material was blood. The clonotype originates from a girl between 10 and 17 years old with multiple sclerosis.

As DNA, the CDR3 is TGCGCCAGCAGCTCCCTAGCGGCAACTAATGAAAAACTGTTTTTT. Translation gives CASSSLAATNEKLFF. The rearrangement links TRBV5-1 to TRBJ1-4; no clear D gene. CDR1 and CDR2 from the germline V gene are SGHRS and YFSETQ. Trimming took off 3 bases at V and 0 bases at J, with 9 bases between the two ends. There are 15 residues in the CDR3.